This paragraph reports one TCR beta chain. Its specificity is not known. This specimen comes from a study of cytomegalovirus exposure and HLA in healthy donors. Study context: Of over 350 genotyped donors, about 81% grouped in the Caucasian-associated ancestry cluster.

CDR3 length: 15 amino acids. Germline-derived CDR1 and CDR2 are SGHAT and FQNNGV. V was shortened by 4 bases and J by 4 bases, with 16 bases between the two germline ends. Study observations and caveats: Later analysis identified a missense DCLRE1C variant that was linked to TCR beta V- and J-gene trimming. Earlier results showed most TCR beta V segments being productive about 90% or about 30% of the time.

The PCR ran on 60 Vbeta and 13 Jbeta primers. Original data processing: The authors later counted about 80 million unique TCR beta chains, 9.5 million to 13 million of them shared. Sequencing was performed with immunoSEQ multiplex PCR; in TCRdb, only in-frame clones are kept and a portion is missing. V and J calls and clone size are copied from that table; D and trimming were computed from the DNA. The table records about 300,000 clones, roughly 85% of them present only once. The sequenced sample was PBMCs. The chain joins TRBV11-2 to TRBJ1-1; the D is unclear. The sequence was obtained from a man aged 35 to 55 in good health and CMV-seropositive. This chain's CDR3 is CASSSRWERGTEAFF. The CDR3 DNA sequence: TGTGCCAGCAGCTCCAGGTGGGAGCGCGGCACTGAAGCTTTCTTT.